This T cell receptor (beta chain) was captured in a study of T cell responses to AZD1222 COVID-19 vaccine (dated by TCRdb to the early 2020s). About the full investigation: AZD1222 recipients with second doses at about 4 weeks or about 12 weeks were pooled, because spike-specific TCR depth and breadth did not differ between schedules. Trial participants were enrolled by age into 18-55, 56-69 and 70-plus year subgroups, with around 150, 28 and 57 TCR-sequenced participants respectively. A total of 240 or so trial participants underwent TCR sequencing, of whom around 210 had received two doses of AZD1222 and around 25 had received two doses of the MenACWY control vaccine.

The CDR3 regions of human TCRbeta chains were subjected to immunosequencing. The paper's processing steps were these. Repertoire TCRs were matched against a reference library of SARS-CoV-2-specific TCRs generated with the MIRA antigen-specificity platform. Breadth was defined as the fraction of unique TCRs that were SARS-CoV-2-associated, and depth was defined as the fraction of total T cells that were SARS-CoV-2-associated. Using the MIRA data, each spike-specific TCR was mapped to the spike region that the TCR reacts to and placed in a CD4 or CD8 class. Log10-transformed breadth and depth values were compared by one-way ANOVA with Sidak's multiple comparisons tests. TCRdb retrieved this table from immuneACCESS and kept in-frame rearrangements only. Not all clones are present; in checked studies, unresolved V genes account for under half, and no reason is known for the remainder. From that table come the V and J calls and clone size; the DNA was used to work out D and trimming. The sample table contains approximately 140,000 clones; only one count was recorded for approximately 90% of them. Around 3.7% of the sample is held by the ten biggest clonotypes.

Read against the paper, the sample's time point label means: baseline before first vaccination. Vaccinee samples were obtained from the UK trials COV001 and COV002, which included a single-blind randomized controlled phase 2/3 trial of AZD1222 (ChAdOx1 nCoV-19) in healthy adults. For TCRbeta chain sequencing, PBMC samples were collected from trial participants at day 0 and at day 28 after the second dose. Note on this clone: Its specific antigen is unknown. No much larger clonotype is one base removed from it; base qualities were not supplied.

The study at large found these results: After two AZD1222 doses, both the breadth and the depth of spike-specific TCRs were significantly higher than at day 0 and than in MenACWY recipients. Reportedly, close to half of the unique spike-specific TCRs recognized epitopes lying outside the regions that are mutated in the B.1.351 and B.1.1.7 variants. Participants were mostly white British, with more females than males. The authors suggested clonal diversity may have been underestimated. Vaccine-associated CD4 TCRs spanned the whole spike protein, with dominant responses in regions 160-218 and 743-854. In the small 56-69-year group, the increase in depth fell short of significance, most likely because of low power. No day 14 peak-response samples were available, so repertoires were characterized only after the peak T cell response. Only a handful of AZD1222 recipients were SARS-CoV-2 seropositive at baseline, limiting conclusions about previously exposed vaccinees.

The sequencing used peripheral blood, collected on day 0 of AZD1222 vaccination. The receptor comes from an adult in good health.

The CDR3 amino acid sequence is: CASSTRTDTQYF. At the DNA level, the sequence is TGTGCCAGTAGTACACGCACAGATACGCAGTATTTT. The V and J segments used are TRBV19 and TRBJ2-3, with the D gene not clear enough to name. The CDR3 goes from the cysteine to the phenylalanine over 12 residues. Only CDR3 DNA is held: 36 bases, read in frame from base 1. Reading the germline V gene (reference sequence) gives CDR1 LNHDA and CDR2 SQIVND. Trimming takes 4 bases from V and 1 base from J, and the germline ends sit 3 bases apart.